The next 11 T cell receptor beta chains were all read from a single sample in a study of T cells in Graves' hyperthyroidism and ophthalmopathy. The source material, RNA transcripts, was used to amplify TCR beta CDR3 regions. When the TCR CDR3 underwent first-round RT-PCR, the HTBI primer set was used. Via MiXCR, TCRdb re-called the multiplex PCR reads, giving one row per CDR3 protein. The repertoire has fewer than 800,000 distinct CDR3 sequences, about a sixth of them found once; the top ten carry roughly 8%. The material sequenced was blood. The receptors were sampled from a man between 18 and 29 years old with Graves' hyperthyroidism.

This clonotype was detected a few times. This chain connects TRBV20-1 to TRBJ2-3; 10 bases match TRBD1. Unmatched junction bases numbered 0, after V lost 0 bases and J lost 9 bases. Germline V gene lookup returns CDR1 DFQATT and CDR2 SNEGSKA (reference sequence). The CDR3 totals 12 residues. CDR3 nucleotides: TGCAGTGCTAGAGAGGACAGGGGGACGCAGTATTTT. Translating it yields CSAREDRGTQYF.

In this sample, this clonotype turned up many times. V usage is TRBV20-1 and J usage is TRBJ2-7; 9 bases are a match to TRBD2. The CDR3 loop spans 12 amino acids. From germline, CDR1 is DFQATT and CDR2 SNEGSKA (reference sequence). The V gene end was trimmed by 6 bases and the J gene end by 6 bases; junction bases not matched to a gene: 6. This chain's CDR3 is CSAILAGIEQYF. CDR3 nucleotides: TGCAGTGCAATCCTAGCGGGAATCGAGCAGTACTTC.

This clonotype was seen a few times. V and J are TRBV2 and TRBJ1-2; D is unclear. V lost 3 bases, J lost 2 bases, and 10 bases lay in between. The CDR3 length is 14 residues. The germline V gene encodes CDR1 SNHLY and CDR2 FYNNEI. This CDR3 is CASSDKESNYGYTF. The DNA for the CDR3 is TGTGCCAGCAGTGACAAGGAGTCCAACTATGGCTACACCTTC.

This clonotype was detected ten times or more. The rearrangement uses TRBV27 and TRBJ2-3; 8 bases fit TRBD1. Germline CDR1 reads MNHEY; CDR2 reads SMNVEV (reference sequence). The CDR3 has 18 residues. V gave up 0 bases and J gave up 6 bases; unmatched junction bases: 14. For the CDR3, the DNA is TGTGCCAGCAGTTTATCGAGCCCCCAGGGGGCGATTTTGGATACGCAGTATTTT. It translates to CASSLSSPQGAILDTQYF.

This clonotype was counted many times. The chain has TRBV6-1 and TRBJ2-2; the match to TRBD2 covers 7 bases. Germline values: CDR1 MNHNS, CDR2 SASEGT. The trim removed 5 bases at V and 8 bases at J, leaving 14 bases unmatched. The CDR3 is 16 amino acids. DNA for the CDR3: TGTGCCAGCAGTTTGGCTAGCGGCGTAGGGTTGGGGGAGCTGTTTTTT. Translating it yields CASSLASGVGLGELFF.

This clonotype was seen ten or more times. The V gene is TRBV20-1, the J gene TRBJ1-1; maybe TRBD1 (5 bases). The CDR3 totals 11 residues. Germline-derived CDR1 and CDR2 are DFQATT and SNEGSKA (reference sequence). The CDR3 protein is CRVRGDTEAFF. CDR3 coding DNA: TGCAGAGTAAGGGGCGACACTGAAGCTTTCTTT.

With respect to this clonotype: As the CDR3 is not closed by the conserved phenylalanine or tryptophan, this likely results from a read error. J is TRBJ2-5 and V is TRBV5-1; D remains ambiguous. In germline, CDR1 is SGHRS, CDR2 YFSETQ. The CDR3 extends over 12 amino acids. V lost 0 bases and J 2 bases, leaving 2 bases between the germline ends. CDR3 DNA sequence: TGCGCCAGCAGCTTGGTACAAGAGACCCAGTACCTC. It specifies CASSLVQETQYL.

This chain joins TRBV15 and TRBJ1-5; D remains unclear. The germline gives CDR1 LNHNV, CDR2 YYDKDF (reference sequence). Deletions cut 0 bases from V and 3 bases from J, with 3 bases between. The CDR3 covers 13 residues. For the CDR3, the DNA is TGTGCCACCAGCAGAGATAACAATCAGCCCCAGCATTTT. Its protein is CATSRDNNQPQHF.

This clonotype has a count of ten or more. The CDR3 reads CSVVRTEETQYF. The CDR3 coding sequence is TGCAGCGTTGTGAGGACAGAAGAGACCCAGTACTTC. The V gene is TRBV29-1, the J gene TRBJ2-5; TRBD1 might be the D (6 bases). CDR1 SQVTM and CDR2 ANQGSEA come from the germline V gene. The CDR3 contains 12 residues. Deletions cut 4 bases from V and 3 bases from J, with 9 bases between. Supplemented by reference TRBV29-1 and TRBJ2-5, the full variable domain reads SAVISQKPSRDICQRGTSLTIQCQVDSQVTMMFWYRQQPGQSLTLIATANQGSEATYESGFVIDKFPISRPNLTFSTLTVSNMSPEDSSIYLCSVVRTEETQYFGPGTRLLVL.

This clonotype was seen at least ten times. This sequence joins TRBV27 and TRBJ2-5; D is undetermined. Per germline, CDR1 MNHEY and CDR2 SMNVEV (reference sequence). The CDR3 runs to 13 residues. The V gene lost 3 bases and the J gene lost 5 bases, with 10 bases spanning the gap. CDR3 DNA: TGTGCCAGCAGTTTGAATATAGGGGAGACCCAGTACTTC. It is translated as CASSLNIGETQYF.

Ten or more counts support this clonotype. The CDR3, as DNA: TGTGCCAGCAGTCGACCCGGTAGATTGGACGGCTACACCTTC. Its translation: CASSRPGRLDGYTF. The J gene is TRBJ1-2, the V gene TRBV12-3 or TRBV12-4; D is unclear. V was trimmed by 5 bases and J by 8 bases, leaving 18 bases between them. CDR3 length: 14 residues.